The TCR beta chain under discussion was sequenced for a study of T cells in tuberculosis. Turning to the study itself: IGRA-negative adolescents, IGRA-positive adolescents with latent tuberculosis and adults with active tuberculosis formed this South African cohort.

Assay: immunoSEQ multiplex PCR; the TCRdb copy retains only in-frame clones and omits some. This sample carries approximately 28,000 clones, 90% to 95% of them seen once, and the ten largest clones take 4.9%. The junction had 7 bases not matched to a gene; V was cut back by 3 bases and J by 8 bases. This CDR3 has 16 amino acids. Per the germline V gene, CDR1 is SEHNR and CDR2 is FQNEAQ (reference sequence). Sequenced material: PBMCs. This receptor was obtained from a donor aged 10 to 29 with latent tuberculosis or without tuberculosis infection. The chain uses TRBV7-9 and TRBJ2-1, with 13 nucleotides matching TRBD2. CDR3 in DNA: TGTGCCAGCAGCTTCTCGACTAGCGGGGGGACCTATGAGCAGTTCTTC. It translates to CASSFSTSGGTYEQFF. Full variable domain (rest looked up from reference TRBV7-9 and TRBJ2-1): DTGVSQNPRHKITKRGQNVTFRCDPISEHNRLYWYRQTLGQGPEFLTYFQNEAQLEKSRLLSDRFSAERPKGSFSTLEIQRTEQGDSAMYLCASSFSTSGGTYEQFFGPGTRLTVL.